The 17 T cell receptor beta chains in this list originate from one sample, sequenced in a study of blood T cell repertoires in COVID-19. Assay: immunoSEQ multiplex PCR; the TCRdb copy retains only in-frame clones and omits some. The sample shows about 11,000 clones, 80% to 90% of them seen only once. The sequenced sample consisted of peripheral blood. Source of these receptors: a human donor in a cohort sampled during active COVID-19.

The chain uses TRBV5-1 and TRBJ1-3; D is perhaps TRBD1 (6 bases). From germline, CDR1 is SGHRS and CDR2 YFSETQ. This CDR3 contains 16 residues. V lost 2 bases, J lost 0 bases, and 12 bases lay in between. CDR3 sequence (DNA): TGCGCCAGCAGCTTTGGACAGACGTCCTCTGGAAACACCATATATTTT. It codes for CASSFGQTSSGNTIYF.

This chain connects TRBV2 to TRBJ2-1; D not certain. CDR1 SNHLY and CDR2 FYNNEI come from the germline V gene. This CDR3 region has 13 residues. V lost 4 bases and J 6 bases, leaving 10 bases between the germline ends. The CDR3, as DNA: TGTGCCAGCAGTGTTGATAGTCGCAATGAGCAGTTCTTC. This gives the protein CASSVDSRNEQFF.

The chain has TRBV5-1 and TRBJ2-7; 13 nucleotides align to TRBD2. Trimming took 5 bases from V and 2 from J; bases not matched to a gene: 4. CDR3 length: 15 residues. Germline V gene sequence: CDR1 SGHRS, CDR2 YFSETQ. The CDR3 DNA reads TGCGCCAGCAGGTGGACTAGCGGGAGAGCCTACGAGCAGTACTTC. Encoded protein: CASRWTSGRAYEQYF.

CDR3 sequence reads: CASPNQNTGELFF. The CDR3, as DNA: TGTGCCAGCCCTAATCAGAACACCGGGGAGCTGTTTTTT. The V and J genes are TRBV12-3 or TRBV12-4 and TRBJ2-2, with D uncertain. Deletions cut 8 bases from V and 1 base from J, with 8 bases between. The CDR3 spans 13 residues.

This chain uses TRBV9 with TRBJ2-3; possibly TRBD2 for D (6 bases). The CDR3 runs to 14 residues. The V gene lost 3 bases and the J gene lost 6 bases, with 14 bases spanning the gap. Per the germline V gene, CDR1 is SGDLS and CDR2 is YYNGEE. CDR3 sequence reads: CASSARDSSDTQYF. The DNA of the CDR3 is TGTGCCAGCAGCGCCCGGGACTCCTCCGATACGCAGTATTTT. Full variable domain (missing parts from reference TRBV9 and TRBJ2-3): DSGVTQTPKHLITATGQRVTLRCSPRSGDLSVYWYQQSLDQGLQFLIQYYNGEERAKGNILERFSAQQFPDLHSELNLSSLELGDSALYFCASSARDSSDTQYFGPGTRLTVL.

The genes are TRBV7-9 and TRBJ2-3; D uncertain. The CDR3 is made up of 15 amino acids. The V and J ends lost 1 base and 0 bases respectively, with 8 bases between them. In germline, CDR1 is SEHNR, CDR2 FQNEAQ (reference sequence). The CDR3 loop is CASSLGQFSTDTQYF. CDR3 DNA: TGTGCCAGCAGCTTAGGGCAATTTAGCACAGATACGCAGTATTTT.

The chain joins TRBV15 to TRBJ2-7; 9 bases align to TRBD1. CDR1 is LNHNV, CDR2 YYDKDF, per germline (reference sequence). This CDR3 contains 15 residues. The ends lost 3 bases at V and 1 base at J; junction bases unmatched: 4. The CDR3 coding sequence is TGTGCCACCAGCAGGGGACAGGGCGCTTCCTACGAGCAGTACTTC. Amino acids: CATSRGQGASYEQYF.

This chain uses TRBV15 with TRBJ2-3, with D perhaps TRBD2 (5 bases). Germline CDR1 LNHNV, CDR2 YYDKDF (reference sequence). Deletions cut 8 bases from V and 0 bases from J, with 12 bases between. CDR3 length: 14 residues. The DNA of the CDR3 is TGTGCCACCGCGCTGACTACTAGCACAGATACGCAGTATTTT. Translated, it gives CATALTTSTDTQYF.

This clone was counted only a few times. This chain uses TRBV27 with TRBJ2-7; 9 nucleotides match TRBD1. CDR1 and CDR2 (germline): MNHEY, SMNVEV (reference sequence). The V segment lost 6 bases and the J segment 3 bases; nucleotides outside the gene matches: 3. CDR3 length: 13 residues. CDR3 amino acids: CASRGTGYYEQYF. The CDR3 bases are TGTGCCAGCAGGGGGACAGGGTACTACGAGCAGTACTTC.

V is TRBV5-1 and J is TRBJ2-7; D is undetermined. The CDR3 is 13 amino acids. The V gene lost 3 bases and the J gene lost 1 base, with 8 bases spanning the gap. Per the germline V gene, CDR1 is SGHRS and CDR2 is YFSETQ. The CDR3 sequence is CASSSSFSYEQYF. The CDR3, as DNA: TGCGCCAGCAGCTCTTCCTTTTCCTACGAGCAGTACTTC.

The chain employs TRBV5-1 and TRBJ2-1; a weak D match, TRBD1 (5 bases). The V end was cut by 0 bases, the J end by 4 bases, with 8 bases between. Germline values: CDR1 SGHRS, CDR2 YFSETQ. This CDR3 region has 14 residues. The CDR3 here is CASSLEGHYNEQFF. In DNA form, the CDR3 reads TGCGCCAGCAGCTTGGAGGGGCATTACAATGAGCAGTTCTTC.

The chain carries TRBV4-1 and TRBJ2-4, with 9 bases that match TRBD2. V lost 3 bases to trimming and J lost 4 bases; unmatched junction nucleotides: 4. The germline CDR1 and CDR2 sequences are MGHRA and YSYEKL. The length of the CDR3 is 15 residues. The CDR3 here is CASSHLAGAKNIQYF. The CDR3 DNA reads TGCGCCAGCAGCCACTTAGCGGGAGCTAAAAACATTCAGTACTTC.

This chain uses TRBV6-5 with TRBJ2-3, with D unresolved. V lost 0 bases and J 5 bases, leaving 9 bases between the germline ends. Per the germline V gene, CDR1 is MNHEY and CDR2 is SVGAGI. There are 14 residues in the CDR3. CDR3 sequence: CASSYSVARDTQYF. The CDR3 DNA reads TGTGCCAGCAGTTACTCGGTAGCCCGAGATACGCAGTATTTT.

The genes are TRBV6-6 and TRBJ1-1; a possible D gene is TRBD1 (5 bases). V lost 10 bases and J lost 4, with 16 bases in between. The germline gives CDR1 MNHNY, CDR2 SVGAGI (reference sequence). The CDR3 runs 13 residues. CDR3 amino acids: CATKAGPGTEAFF. The CDR3 coding sequence is TGTGCCACCAAGGCGGGGCCAGGCACTGAAGCTTTCTTT.

This sequence joins TRBV7-9 and TRBJ1-4, with a weak D call TRBD1 (5 bases). V lost 5 bases and J lost 5, with 18 bases in between. This CDR3 is 16 amino acids long. The V gene's germline CDR1 is SEHNR and CDR2 FQNEAQ (reference sequence). CDR3 sequence reads: CASSPTSGLENEKLFF. The CDR3 DNA reads as TGTGCCAGCAGCCCAACGTCAGGGTTAGAGAATGAAAAACTGTTTTTT.

This clone was counted a few times. This rearrangement joins TRBV18 to TRBJ1-6; TRBD1 agrees at 9 bases. This CDR3 has 15 residues. Trimming removed 6 bases from V and 8 bases from J; junction bases left unmatched: 8. Germline CDR1 is KGHSH and CDR2 is LQKENI. CDR3 residues: CASSQKTGGDSPLHF. DNA for the CDR3: TGTGCCAGCTCTCAAAAGACAGGGGGAGATTCACCCCTCCACTTT.

The chain is built from TRBV5-1 and TRBJ1-4; 8 bases map to TRBD1. Germline V gives CDR1 SGHRS, CDR2 YFSETQ. The CDR3 sequence is 15 residues long. Trimming took 3 bases from V and 4 from J; bases not matched to a gene: 5. CDR3 nucleotides: TGCGCCAGCAGCTCAGGGACAGGACATAATGAAAAACTGTTTTTT. This sequence encodes CASSSGTGHNEKLFF. Complete variable domain (other parts from reference TRBV5-1 and TRBJ1-4): KAGVTQTPRYLIKTRGQQVTLSCSPISGHRSVSWYQQTPGQGLQFLFEYFSETQRNKGNFPGRFSGRQFSNSRSEMNVSTLELGDSALYLCASSSGTGHNEKLFFGSGTQLSVL.